The T cell receptor beta chain under discussion was sequenced for a study of T cell repertoires in cytomegalovirus infection. Study at large: Public signatures in TCR beta pointed to CMV infection and matching HLA type. Points from the study as a whole: The ex vivo response was dominated by HLA-C-restricted CMV-specific TCR beta clonotypes.

TCRdb re-called the reads through MiXCR, storing one row per CDR3 protein. Seen here are 84,000 or so distinct CDR3 sequences, about half observed once, and the top ten hold approximately 95%. Remarks on this clonotype: Antigen unknown.

Germline CDR1 reads SEHNR; CDR2 reads FQNEAQ (reference sequence). The CDR3 has 14 residues. Trimming removed 5 bases from V and 0 bases from J, with 11 bases in between. The chain carries TRBV7-9 and TRBJ2-7; maybe TRBD1 (6 bases). Sequencing was performed on CD8+ T cells from cultured PBMCs, taken from culture after CMV antigen stimulation. The sequence derives from a human donor in good health (CMV status not recorded). Some clones in this sample may be carry-over from other donors' samples. CDR3 residues: CASSDRDNSYEQYF. CDR3 in DNA: TGTGCCAGCAGCGACCGGGACAACTCCTACGAGCAGTACTTC.